This TCR beta chain was found in a study of T cells in Graves' hyperthyroidism and ophthalmopathy. Whole-study findings and limits: Within blood appeared most thyroid clonotypes that had expanded above 0.001.

This clonotype was recorded at least ten times. Its antigen is unidentified. RNA transcripts served as the template for amplifying TCR beta CDR3 regions. A first-round RT-PCR of the TCR CDR3 used the HTBI primer set. TCRdb redid the calling of the multiplex PCR reads with MiXCR, one entry per CDR3 protein. The sample records about half a million distinct CDR3 sequences, under 25% being singletons. CDR1 MDHEN and CDR2 SYDVKM come from the germline V gene. The CDR3 consists of 13 residues. Trimming at V came to 3 bases and at J to 7 bases, leaving 2 bases not matched to a gene. The sample consisted of blood. The genes are TRBV28 and TRBJ2-2; 7 bases match TRBD2. This clonotype was obtained from a man between 18 and 29 years old with Graves' hyperthyroidism. CDR3 protein: CASSFGGGGELFF. CDR3 sequence (DNA): TGTGCCAGCAGTTTTGGCGGGGGCGGGGAGCTGTTTTTT.